A selection of T cell receptor beta chains follows, all from one sample in a study of shared clonotypes between healthy human individuals. TCRdb's table, derived via immunoSEQ multiplex PCR, lists solely in-frame clones and lacks some. The data contain approximately 1,500,000 clones, under 99% of them singletons. The sample taken for sequencing was naive CD4+ T cells sorted from blood. The receptors derive from a man aged 30 to 39 in good health. Both conserved end residues are part of each CDR3. D genes are given only for firm matches. Not all rows give a size; the values are once, few, many and, for expanded clones, a class.

TRBJ1-4,.,TRBD1,TRBV2,TGTGCCAGCAGTAGTGGTTCAGGGGGCACTGAAAAACTGTTTTTT,CASSSGSGGTEKLFF
TRBJ2-5,once,TRBD1,TRBV19,TGTGCCAGTAGTATCGGGACAGTCCAAGAGACCCAGTACTTC,CASSIGTVQETQYF
TRBJ2-6,.,.,TRBV6-5,TGTGCCAGCAGCGAGTCTACCGGGGCCAACGTCCTGACTTTC,CASSESTGANVLTF
TRBJ2-1,.,TRBD2,TRBV27,TGTGCCAGCAGTTCGAGGTCTAGCGGCTACAATGAGCAGTTCTTC,CASSSRSSGYNEQFF
TRBJ2-7,.,.,TRBV18,TGTGCCAGCTCCCGTCCTTCAGCGGCCTACGAGCAGTACTTC,CASSRPSAAYEQYF
TRBJ2-3,.,.,TRBV9,TGTGCCAGCAGCGGGGTACGGACAGATACGCAGTATTTT,CASSGVRTDTQYF
TRBJ1-1,.,.,TRBV9,TGTGCCAGCAGCCCGACCGGGGGGTGGACTGAAGCTTTCTTT,CASSPTGGWTEAFF
TRBJ2-5,.,.,TRBV5-1,TGCGCCAGCAGCTTATTAGCGGAGCAACAAGAGACCCAGTACTTC,CASSLLAEQQETQYF
TRBJ2-2,.,TRBD1,TRBV7-7,TGTGCTAGCAGCCAGGGACAGTGGAACACCGGGGAGCTGTTTTTT,CASSQGQWNTGELFF
TRBJ2-5,.,.,TRBV5-1,TGCGCCAGCAGCCCCACTAGGGAGACCCAGTACTTC,CASSPTRETQYF
TRBJ2-2,.,TRBD1,TRBV25-1,TGTGCCAGCCTTGGACAGGGGCGGACCGGGGAGCTGTTTTTT,CASLGQGRTGELFF
TRBJ2-7,.,.,TRBV28,TGTGCCAGCAGCCCTGGATTTCTAGAGCAGTACTTC,CASSPGFLEQYF
TRBJ1-1,.,.,TRBV30,TGTGCCTGGAGTGCGGCAGGAGGGTTAGAAGCTTTCTTT,CAWSAAGGLEAFF
TRBJ1-5,.,TRBD1,TRBV6-1,TGTGCCAGCAGTGAAGGGACAGGGTATCAGCCCCAGCATTTT,CASSEGTGYQPQHF
TRBJ2-3,once,.,TRBV29-1,TGCAGCGTTCACAGGACAGATACGCAGTATTTT,CSVHRTDTQYF
TRBJ1-1,.,.,TRBV7-2,TGTGCCAGCAGCTTAGGCAGGGCTGAAGCTTTCTTT,CASSLGRAEAFF
TRBJ1-1,.,TRBD1,TRBV30,TGTGCCTGGAGGGACGACAGGGATTGGAACACTGAAGCTTTCTTT,CAWRDDRDWNTEAFF
TRBJ2-2,.,TRBD2,TRBV28,TGTGCCAGCAGTTTATCAGCGGGAGTCCTATACGGGGAGCTGTTTTTT,CASSLSAGVLYGELFF
TRBJ2-2,.,.,TRBV9,TGTGCCAGCAGCTCGGGGGGCGGGATGAACACCGGGGAGCTGTTTTTT,CASSSGGGMNTGELFF
TRBJ2-1,.,.,TRBV6-5,TGTGCCAGCAGTTACTCGCAGGCGGGTGAGCAGTTCTTC,CASSYSQAGEQFF
TRBJ2-2,once,.,TRBV6-5,TGTGCCAGCAGTTACTCCATGGGCCCCGGGGAGCTGTTTTTT,CASSYSMGPGELFF
TRBJ2-7,.,TRBD1,TRBV29-1,TGCAGCGTTGATTCCCCAACAGGGGTCAACTACGAGCAGTACTTC,CSVDSPTGVNYEQYF